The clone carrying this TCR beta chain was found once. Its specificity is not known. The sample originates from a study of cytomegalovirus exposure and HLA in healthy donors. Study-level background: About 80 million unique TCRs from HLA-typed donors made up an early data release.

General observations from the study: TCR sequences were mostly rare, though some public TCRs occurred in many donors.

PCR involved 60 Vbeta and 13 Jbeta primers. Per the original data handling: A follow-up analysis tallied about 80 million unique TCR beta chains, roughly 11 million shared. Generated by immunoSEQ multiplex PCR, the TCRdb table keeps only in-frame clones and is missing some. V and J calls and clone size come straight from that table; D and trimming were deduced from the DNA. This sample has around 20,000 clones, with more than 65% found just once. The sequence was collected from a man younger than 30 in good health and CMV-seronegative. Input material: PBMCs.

This CDR3 is CASSQEGDYSGTEAFF. The CDR3 DNA reads as TGCGCCAGCAGCCAAGAGGGAGATTACTCCGGCACTGAAGCTTTCTTT. The chain links TRBV4-1 to TRBJ1-1; D is ambiguous. The V gene lost 0 bases and the J gene lost 4 bases, with 15 bases spanning the gap. CDR1 and CDR2 (germline): MGHRA, YSYEKL. The CDR3 covers 16 residues.